These 27 T cell receptor beta chains were all obtained from the same sample, sequenced in a study of T cells in Graves' hyperthyroidism and ophthalmopathy. Amplification targeted TCR beta CDR3 regions from RNA transcripts. A set of HTBI primers served as the primers for a first-round RT-PCR of the TCR CDR3. TCRdb re-derived calls from the multiplex PCR reads in MiXCR, one entry per CDR3 protein. Of about 210,000 distinct CDR3 sequences in the sample, approximately 17% are singletons; the top ten hold under 65%. The material sequenced was blood. The source of these receptors is a man aged 50-60 years with Graves' hyperthyroidism.

The chain uses TRBV18 and TRBJ1-6; 8 positions agree with TRBD1. V was clipped by 5 bases and J by 5 bases; unmatched bases: 8. The CDR3 contains 16 residues. Germline-derived CDR1 and CDR2 are KGHSH and LQKENI. In nucleotides, the CDR3 is TGTGCCAGCTCAGAGCTGGGACAGGCACATAATTCACCCCTCCACTTT. This encodes CASSELGQAHNSPLHF.

A few counts support this clonotype. Its ends do not fully match the called genes, so a read error is possible. V gene TRBV5-1 combines with J gene TRBJ1-1; 8 nucleotides agree with TRBD1. This CDR3 has 14 residues. In germline, CDR1 is SGHRS, CDR2 YFSETQ. CDR3 in amino acids: CAISSQGAAELAFF. In DNA form, the CDR3 reads TGCGCCATCAGCTCCCAGGGGGCCGCCGAATTGGCTTTCTTT.

V and J are TRBV18 and TRBJ2-1; no clear D gene. In germline, CDR1 is KGHSH, CDR2 LQKENI. The CDR3 consists of 10 residues. V dropped 2 bases and J dropped 10 bases, with 3 bases sitting between them. The CDR3 region is CASSPSEQFF. The CDR3 DNA follows: TGTGCCAGCTCACCAAGCGAGCAGTTCTTC.

The table lists this clonotype with many counts. The V and J genes are TRBV7-2 and TRBJ2-1; D may be TRBD1 or TRBD2 (9 bases each). CDR3 length: 21 amino acids. The V end was cut by 5 bases, the J end by 10 bases, with 39 bases between. Germline V lookup: CDR1 SGHTA, CDR2 FQGNSA. Here the CDR3 reads CASSPQITGGLSLAGDEEQFF. In nucleotides, the CDR3 is TGTGCCAGCAGCCCCCAGATTACAGGGGGCTTAAGTTTAGCGGGAGACGAGGAGCAGTTCTTC.

Comments on this clonotype: Sequence at one end of the junction differs from germline and may be a read error. The chain recombines TRBV13 with TRBJ1-1; 10 bases are a match to TRBD1. CDR1 PRHDT and CDR2 FYEKMQ come from the germline V gene (reference sequence). The CDR3 has 17 residues. Here the CDR3 reads CASSSTWAGTGESEASF. Here the CDR3 DNA reads TGTGCCAGCAGCTCAACCTGGGCCGGGACAGGGGAGTCTGAAGCTTCCTTT.

This clonotype was picked up many times. The V call is TRBV12-3 or TRBV12-4, the J call TRBJ2-1, with TRBD2 matching 10 bases. V lost 5 bases to trimming and J lost 3 bases; unmatched junction nucleotides: 1. This CDR3 spans 14 amino acids. The CDR3 bases are TGTGCCAGCAGTCGGACTAGCGGCTACAATGAGCAGTTCTTC. Translating it yields CASSRTSGYNEQFF.

This clonotype was seen only a few times. V usage is TRBV10-3 and J usage is TRBJ1-1; D remains ambiguous. CDR1 and CDR2 from the germline V gene are ENHRY and SYGVKD. This CDR3 spans 12 amino acids. Trimming left V 4 bases short and J 5 bases short, with 8 bases between. The CDR3 DNA is TGTGCCATCAGTGGGGCGGGGACTGAAGCTTTCTTT. It codes for CAISGAGTEAFF.

The table lists this clonotype with many counts. V gene TRBV7-2 combines with J gene TRBJ2-1; D assignment may be TRBD1 or TRBD2 (5 bases each). The CDR3 has 20 amino acids. Germline V lookup: CDR1 SGHTA, CDR2 FQGNSA. V was cut by 5 bases and J by 0 bases, with 26 bases left in between. CDR3 sequence: CASSPRSGLTVKYSYNEQFF. The DNA of the CDR3 is TGTGCCAGCAGCCCCAGATCGGGGCTAACTGTCAAATACTCCTACAATGAGCAGTTCTTC.

This clonotype was seen repeatedly, ten times or more. The V call is TRBV11-2, the J call TRBJ2-3; TRBD2 agrees at 10 bases. The J segment lost 4 bases and the V segment lost 5 bases, leaving 9 bases of the junction unmatched. The CDR3 is 16 residues long. The germline V gene has CDR1 SGHAT and CDR2 FQNNGV. The CDR3 bases are TGTGCCAGCAGCCTCAGCGTAGCGGGAGGACCAGATACGCAGTATTTT. Protein sequence: CASSLSVAGGPDTQYF.

The chain joins TRBV7-9 to TRBJ2-7; D call uncertain. The CDR3 is 12 residues long. Germline CDR1 reads SEHNR; CDR2 reads FQNEAQ (reference sequence). V lost 3 bases, J lost 7 bases, and 10 bases lay in between. The CDR3 protein is CASSFWDVEQYF. The CDR3 DNA reads as TGTGCCAGCAGCTTTTGGGATGTGGAGCAGTACTTC.

The rearrangement joins TRBV7-2 to TRBJ2-5, with D perhaps TRBD2 (6 bases). There are 16 residues in the CDR3. CDR1 SGHTA and CDR2 FQGNSA come from the germline V gene. Trimming took off 5 bases at V and 5 bases at J, with 21 bases between the two ends. The CDR3 DNA reads TGTGCCAGCAGCCTTAGGTCGGTGGGGGGTGGCGAGACCCAGTACTTC. Translated, it gives CASSLRSVGGGETQYF.

Only a few counts were recorded for this clonotype. The genes are TRBV7-9 and TRBJ2-5; D not resolved. The length of the CDR3 is 12 residues. V shed 1 base and J shed 4 bases, with 4 bases lying between them. The germline V gene encodes CDR1 SEHNR and CDR2 FQNEAQ (reference sequence). CDR3 DNA sequence: TGTGCCAGCAGCTTAGTCCTAGAGACCCAGTACTTC. Translation gives CASSLVLETQYF.

This rearrangement joins TRBV9 to TRBJ2-2; D is possibly TRBD1 or TRBD2 (6 bases each). There are 15 residues in the CDR3. V lost 3 bases and J lost 6, with 15 bases in between. Germline assignment: CDR1 SGDLS and CDR2 YYNGEE. CDR3 protein: CASSGGTGRPGELFF. CDR3 DNA: TGTGCCAGCAGCGGCGGAACAGGGAGGCCCGGGGAGCTGTTTTTT.

The chain recombines TRBV5-1 with TRBJ2-3; possibly TRBD2 for D (5 bases). The CDR3 runs 14 residues. The germline V gene encodes CDR1 SGHRS and CDR2 YFSETQ. Deletions cut 5 bases from V and 0 bases from J, with 10 bases between. The CDR3 reads CASRTITSTDTQYF. The DNA of the CDR3 is TGCGCCAGCAGGACTATTACTAGCACAGATACGCAGTATTTT.

The sample holds many counts of this clonotype. The chain employs TRBV20-1 and TRBJ2-5, with a possible D match to TRBD2 (6 bases). CDR1 DFQATT and CDR2 SNEGSKA come from the germline V gene (reference sequence). The CDR3 length is 11 residues. The CDR3 reads CSPWGVETQYF. CDR3 coding DNA: TGCAGCCCCTGGGGGGTGGAGACCCAGTACTTC.

This clonotype was picked up a small number of times. The J gene is TRBJ1-2, the V gene TRBV30; the match to TRBD1 covers 9 bases. Germline V CDR1 and CDR2: GTSNPN, SVGIG (reference sequence). The CDR3 runs 16 residues. With V trimmed by 7 bases and J by 7 bases, 19 bases remained unmatched. The CDR3: CASFLPGTGHRSGYTF. The CDR3 DNA is TGTGCCTCCTTCCTTCCCGGGACAGGGCATAGGAGTGGCTACACCTTC.

This clonotype was detected once. This sequence joins TRBV13 and TRBJ2-7, with D hard to call. With 5 bases removed from V and 7 bases from J, the gap between germline ends came to 15 bases. The CDR3 has 13 amino acids. Germline V gene lookup returns CDR1 PRHDT and CDR2 FYEKMQ (reference sequence). The CDR3 bases are TGTGCCAGCAGCCAGAATGAGGTGGAAGAGCAGTACTTC. Translating it yields CASSQNEVEEQYF.

This clonotype was picked up many times. V and J are TRBV6-5 and TRBJ1-1; D is perhaps TRBD1 (5 bases). Looked up from germline, CDR1 is MNHEY and CDR2 is SVGAGI. V lost 2 bases and J 2 bases, leaving 6 bases between the germline ends. This CDR3 has 13 residues. In nucleotides, the CDR3 is TGTGCCAGCAGTTACCAGGGTAACACTGAAGCTTTCTTT. This codes for CASSYQGNTEAFF.

This clonotype was counted a few times. The genes are TRBV6-2 or TRBV6-3 and TRBJ2-2; TRBD2 matches at 8 bases. This CDR3 has 14 amino acids. The germline CDR1 and CDR2 sequences are MNHEY and SVGEGT. The trim removed 10 bases at V and 3 bases at J, leaving 7 bases unmatched. CDR3 DNA: TGTGCCACCCGAGGGCGGGAGGACACCGGGGAGCTGTTTTTT. Its translation is CATRGREDTGELFF.

This clonotype appeared many times. The rearrangement joins TRBV10-3 to TRBJ2-2; D is unresolved. V was pared by 11 bases and J by 2 bases, with 15 bases between. The CDR3 is 14 amino acids. Germline CDR1 and CDR2: ENHRY and SYGVKD. The CDR3 here is CALSRDSNTGELFF. The DNA for the CDR3 is TGTGCCCTATCACGAGACTCAAACACCGGGGAGCTGTTTTTT.

This clonotype was detected ten times or more. The CDR3 nucleotides are TGTGCCAGCAGCTTACAACAGGGGGGGGAGGAAGCTTTCTTT. Translation gives CASSLQQGGEEAFF. V and J are TRBV7-9 and TRBJ1-1; 8 bases fit TRBD1. The ends lost 2 bases at V and 8 bases at J; junction bases unmatched: 7. Germline CDR1 reads SEHNR; CDR2 reads FQNEAQ (reference sequence). This CDR3 has 14 residues.

This clonotype was observed many times. The chain joins TRBV9 to TRBJ1-1, with D unclear. Trimming cost V 0 bases and J 0 bases, with 9 bases left between them. Germline CDR1 reads SGDLS; CDR2 reads YYNGEE. This CDR3 spans 15 amino acids. CDR3 nucleotide sequence: TGTGCCAGCAGCGTAGGAGTTGAGGTGAACACTGAAGCTTTCTTT. Its protein product is CASSVGVEVNTEAFF.

This clonotype was picked up a small number of times. This chain joins TRBV19 and TRBJ2-3; D may be TRBD1 or TRBD2 (5 bases each). This CDR3 comprises 15 residues. CDR1 and CDR2 (germline): LNHDA, SQIVND (reference sequence). V shed 2 bases and J shed 3 bases, with 12 bases lying between them. CDR3 nucleotide sequence: TGTGCCAGTAGTATAAGGGGAGTCTCAACAGATACGCAGTATTTT. Amino acid sequence: CASSIRGVSTDTQYF.

This clonotype was seen only a few times. This chain links TRBV25-1 with TRBJ2-4; 10 positions agree with TRBD1. The germline gives CDR1 MGHDK, CDR2 SYGVNS. With V trimmed by 7 bases and J by 3 bases, 9 bases remained unmatched. The CDR3 consists of 16 residues. For the CDR3, the DNA is TGTGCCAGCACTGGGACAGGGGATGAGGGCAAAAACATTCAGTACTTC. It yields the protein CASTGTGDEGKNIQYF.

The chain is built from TRBV7-2 and TRBJ2-2; 8 bases line up with TRBD2. J gave up 7 bases and V 2 bases, and 6 bases lay outside the gene matches. CDR1 and CDR2 (germline): SGHTA, FQGNSA. The CDR3 has 15 amino acids. The CDR3 bases are TGTGCCAGCAGCTTACCGGGACTAGGTGTCGGGGAGCTGTTTTTT. This encodes CASSLPGLGVGELFF.

This clonotype has a count of ten or more. The rearrangement uses TRBV18 and TRBJ1-1; no clear D. Germline V gene sequence: CDR1 KGHSH, CDR2 LQKENI. Deletions cut 3 bases from V and 0 bases from J, with 5 bases between. This CDR3 spans 13 amino acids. The DNA for the CDR3 is TGTGCCAGCTCACCGCGTATGAACACTGAAGCTTTCTTT. It specifies CASSPRMNTEAFF. The variable domain in full, completed from reference TRBV18 and TRBJ1-1, reads NAGVMQNPRHLVRRRGQEARLRCSPMKGHSHVYWYRQLPEEGLKFMVYLQKENIIDESGMPKERFSAEFPKEGPSILRIQQVVRGDSAAYFCASSPRMNTEAFFGQGTRLTVV.

In its sample, this clonotype was seen many times. The V and J genes are TRBV10-3 and TRBJ2-7; 10 nucleotides line up with TRBD2. CDR3 size: 14 residues. CDR1 ENHRY and CDR2 SYGVKD come from the germline V gene. Germline trimming cut 5 bases from V and 5 bases from J; bases unmatched to any gene: 6. The CDR3 DNA follows: TGTGCCATCAGTCTCCTAGCGGGAGATAACGAGCAGTACTTC. Encoded protein: CAISLLAGDNEQYF.